The text below deals with one TCR beta chain. The antigen is not known. TCRdb itself ran the reads through MiXCR, one entry per CDR3 protein. The profile shows hundreds of thousands of distinct CDR3 sequences, around 31% of them singletons. Per germline, CDR1 SQVTM and CDR2 ANQGSEA. With 0 bases clipped from V and 6 bases from J, the junction kept 1 base outside the gene matches. The CDR3 length is 13 residues. The entry originates in a study of T cell repertoires in cytomegalovirus infection. This TCR was recovered from a human donor in good health (CMV status not recorded). Some clones in this sample may be carry-over from other donors' samples. V gene TRBV29-1 combines with J gene TRBJ1-4; 7 nucleotides line up with TRBD1. Sequences were derived from cultured PBMCs, sampled from culture after CMV antigen stimulation. CDR3 in DNA: TGCAGCGTTGAAGAGCAGGGGGATGAAAAACTGTTTTTT. Encoded protein: CSVEEQGDEKLFF.